This T cell receptor beta chain came from a study of T cell changes during pregnancy in multiple sclerosis. CDR3 length: 17 amino acids. Germline V gives CDR1 SGHRS, CDR2 YFSETQ. The ends lost 0 bases at V and 8 bases at J; junction bases unmatched: 13. Sequencing was performed with immunoSEQ multiplex PCR; in TCRdb, only in-frame clones are kept and a portion is missing. Among 60,000 to 70,000 clones, under 95% were seen once, and the ten largest hold approximately 1.3%. The TCR originated in a female donor in good health, enrolled as a control in a pregnancy study. The starting material was peripheral blood, obtained in the third trimester of pregnancy. This chain uses TRBV5-1 with TRBJ2-1; 8 nucleotides line up with TRBD2. The CDR3 loop is CASSLGWRGAPLDEQFF. The CDR3 DNA reads TGCGCCAGCAGCTTGGGCTGGCGGGGGGCCCCTCTGGATGAGCAGTTCTTC.